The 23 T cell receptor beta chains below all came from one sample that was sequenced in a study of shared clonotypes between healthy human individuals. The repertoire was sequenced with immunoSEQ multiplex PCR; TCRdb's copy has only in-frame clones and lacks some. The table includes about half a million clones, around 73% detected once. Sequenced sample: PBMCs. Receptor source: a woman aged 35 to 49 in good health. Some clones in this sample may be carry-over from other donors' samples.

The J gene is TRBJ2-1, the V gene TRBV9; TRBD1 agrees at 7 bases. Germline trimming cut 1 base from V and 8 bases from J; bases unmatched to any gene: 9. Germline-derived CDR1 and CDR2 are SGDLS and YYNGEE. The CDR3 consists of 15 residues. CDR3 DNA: TGTGCCAGCAGCGTATTACCCACAGGGGATGATGAGCAGTTCTTC. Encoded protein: CASSVLPTGDDEQFF.

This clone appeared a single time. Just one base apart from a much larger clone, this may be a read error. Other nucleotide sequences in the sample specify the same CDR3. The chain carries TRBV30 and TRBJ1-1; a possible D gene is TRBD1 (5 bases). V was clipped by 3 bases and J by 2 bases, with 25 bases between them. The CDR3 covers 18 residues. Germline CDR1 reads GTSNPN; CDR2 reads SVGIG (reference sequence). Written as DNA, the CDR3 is TGTGCCTGGAGGCTGTATAGGGGTATCCCACCAACTAACACTGAAGCTTTCTTT. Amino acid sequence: CAWRLYRGIPPTNTEAFF.

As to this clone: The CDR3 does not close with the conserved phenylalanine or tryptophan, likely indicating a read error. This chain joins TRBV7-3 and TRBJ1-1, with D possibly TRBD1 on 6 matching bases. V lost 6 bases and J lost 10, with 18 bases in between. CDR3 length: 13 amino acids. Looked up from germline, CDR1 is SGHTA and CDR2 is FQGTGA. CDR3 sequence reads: CASSSTGNGGAFL. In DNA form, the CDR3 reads TGTGCCAGCAGTTCAACAGGGAATGGGGGAGCTTTCCTT.

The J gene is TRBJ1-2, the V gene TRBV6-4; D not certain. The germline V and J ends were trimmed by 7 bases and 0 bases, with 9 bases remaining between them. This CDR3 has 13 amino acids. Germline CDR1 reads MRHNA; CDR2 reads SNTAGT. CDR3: CASIATTNYGYTF. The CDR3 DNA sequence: TGTGCCAGCATTGCCACGACTAACTATGGCTACACCTTC.

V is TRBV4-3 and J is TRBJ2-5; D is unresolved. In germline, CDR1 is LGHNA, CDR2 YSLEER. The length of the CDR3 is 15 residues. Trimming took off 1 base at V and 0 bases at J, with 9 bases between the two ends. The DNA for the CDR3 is TGCGCCAGCAGCCAAGGAATAGGGTACCAAGAGACCCAGTACTTC. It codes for CASSQGIGYQETQYF.

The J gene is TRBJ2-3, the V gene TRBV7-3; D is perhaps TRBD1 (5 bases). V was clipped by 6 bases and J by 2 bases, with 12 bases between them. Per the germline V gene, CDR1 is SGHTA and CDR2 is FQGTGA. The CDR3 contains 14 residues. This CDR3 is CASRLRGFTDTQYF. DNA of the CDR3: TGTGCCAGCAGGCTAAGGGGATTCACAGATACGCAGTATTTT.

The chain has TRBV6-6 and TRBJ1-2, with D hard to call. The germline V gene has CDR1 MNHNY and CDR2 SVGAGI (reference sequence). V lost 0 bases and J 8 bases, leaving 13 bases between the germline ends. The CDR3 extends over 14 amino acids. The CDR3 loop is CASSYSSGVRGYTF. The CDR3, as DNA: TGTGCCAGCAGTTACTCGAGTGGGGTGCGGGGCTACACCTTC.

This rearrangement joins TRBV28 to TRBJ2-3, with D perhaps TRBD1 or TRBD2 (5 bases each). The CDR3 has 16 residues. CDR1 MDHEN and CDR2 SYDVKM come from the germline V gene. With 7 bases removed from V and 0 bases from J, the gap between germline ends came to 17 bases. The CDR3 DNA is TGTGCCAGCACCATTGCCGGGACGCTAAGCACAGATACGCAGTATTTT. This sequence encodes CASTIAGTLSTDTQYF.

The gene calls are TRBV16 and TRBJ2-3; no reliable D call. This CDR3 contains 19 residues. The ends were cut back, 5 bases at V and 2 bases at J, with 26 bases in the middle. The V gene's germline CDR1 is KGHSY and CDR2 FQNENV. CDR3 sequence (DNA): TGTGCCAGCAGCGTAATACCGGGCCCCGACTGGGCCAACACAGATACGCAGTATTTT. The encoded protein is CASSVIPGPDWANTDTQYF.

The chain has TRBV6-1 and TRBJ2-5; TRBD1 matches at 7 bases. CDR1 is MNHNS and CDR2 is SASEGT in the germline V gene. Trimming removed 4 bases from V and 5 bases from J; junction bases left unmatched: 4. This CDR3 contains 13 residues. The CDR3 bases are TGTGCCAGCAGTGGGTACAGGGGTGAGACCCAGTACTTC. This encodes CASSGYRGETQYF.

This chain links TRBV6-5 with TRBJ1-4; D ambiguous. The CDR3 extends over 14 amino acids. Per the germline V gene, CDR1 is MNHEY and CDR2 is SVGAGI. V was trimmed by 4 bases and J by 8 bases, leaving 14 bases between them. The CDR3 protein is CASSSVLLGEKLFF. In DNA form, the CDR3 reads TGTGCCAGCAGTTCGGTCCTCCTAGGGGAAAAACTGTTTTTT.

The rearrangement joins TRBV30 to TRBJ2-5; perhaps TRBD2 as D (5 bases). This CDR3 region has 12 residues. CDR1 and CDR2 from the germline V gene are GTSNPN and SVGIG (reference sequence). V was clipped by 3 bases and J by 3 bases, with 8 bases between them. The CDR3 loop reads CAWRRVEETQYF. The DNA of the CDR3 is TGTGCCTGGAGGCGGGTTGAAGAGACCCAGTACTTC.

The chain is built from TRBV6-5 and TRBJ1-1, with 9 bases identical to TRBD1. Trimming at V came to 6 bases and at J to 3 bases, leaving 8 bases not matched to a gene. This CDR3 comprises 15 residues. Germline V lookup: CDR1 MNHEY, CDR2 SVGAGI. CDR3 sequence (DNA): TGTGCCAGCAGGGATCCCGGGACAGGGCACACTGAAGCTTTCTTT. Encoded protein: CASRDPGTGHTEAFF.

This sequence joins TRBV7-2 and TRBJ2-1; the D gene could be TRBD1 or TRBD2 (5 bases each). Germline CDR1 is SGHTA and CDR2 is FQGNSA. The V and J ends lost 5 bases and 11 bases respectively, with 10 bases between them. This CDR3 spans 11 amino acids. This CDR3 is CASSLRDQQFF. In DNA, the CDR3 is TGTGCCAGCAGCCTCCGGGACCAGCAGTTCTTC.

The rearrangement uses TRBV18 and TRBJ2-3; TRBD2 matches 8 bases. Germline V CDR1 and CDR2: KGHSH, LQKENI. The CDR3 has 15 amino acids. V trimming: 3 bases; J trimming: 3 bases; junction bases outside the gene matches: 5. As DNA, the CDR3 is TGTGCCAGCTCACCGGGGCGGGAGGCGACAGATACGCAGTATTTT. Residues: CASSPGREATDTQYF.

The CDR3 loop reads CASSARAESTDTQYF. CDR3 DNA: TGCGCCAGCAGCGCGCGCGCGGAGAGCACAGATACGCAGTATTTT. The V and J genes are TRBV5-1 and TRBJ2-3, with D unclear. Looked up from germline, CDR1 is SGHRS and CDR2 is YFSETQ. The CDR3 contains 15 residues. V lost 4 bases and J lost 0, with 12 bases in between.

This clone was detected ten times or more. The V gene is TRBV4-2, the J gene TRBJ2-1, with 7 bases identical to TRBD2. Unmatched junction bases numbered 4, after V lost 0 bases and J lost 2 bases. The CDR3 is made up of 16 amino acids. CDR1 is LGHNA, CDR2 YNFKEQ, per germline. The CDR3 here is CASSQDAGEPYNEQFF. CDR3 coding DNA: TGTGCCAGCAGCCAAGACGCGGGAGAACCCTACAATGAGCAGTTCTTC.

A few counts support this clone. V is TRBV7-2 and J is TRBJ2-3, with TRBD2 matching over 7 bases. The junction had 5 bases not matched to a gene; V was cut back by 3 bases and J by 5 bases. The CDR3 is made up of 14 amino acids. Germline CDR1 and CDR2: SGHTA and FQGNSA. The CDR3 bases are TGTGCCAGCAGCTTGGCGGGAGCGGTAGATACGCAGTATTTT. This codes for CASSLAGAVDTQYF.

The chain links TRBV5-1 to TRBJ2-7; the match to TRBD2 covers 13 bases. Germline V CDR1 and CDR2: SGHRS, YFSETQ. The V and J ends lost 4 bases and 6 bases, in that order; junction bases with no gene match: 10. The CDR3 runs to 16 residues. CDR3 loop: CASSVTGLAGAREQYF. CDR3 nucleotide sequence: TGCGCCAGCAGCGTGACCGGACTAGCGGGAGCACGCGAGCAGTACTTC.

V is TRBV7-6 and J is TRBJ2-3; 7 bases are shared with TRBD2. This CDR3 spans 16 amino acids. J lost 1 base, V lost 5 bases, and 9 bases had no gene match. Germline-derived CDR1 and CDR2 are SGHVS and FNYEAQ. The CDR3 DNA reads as TGTGCCAGCAGCCCCCTCGGGGGGATCGGCACAGATACGCAGTATTTT. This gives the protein CASSPLGGIGTDTQYF.

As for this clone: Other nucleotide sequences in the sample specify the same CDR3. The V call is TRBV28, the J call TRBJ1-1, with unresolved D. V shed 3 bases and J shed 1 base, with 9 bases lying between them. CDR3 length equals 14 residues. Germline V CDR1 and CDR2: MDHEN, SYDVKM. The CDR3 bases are TGTGCCAGCAGTTTGGCAGGTGGGAACACTGAAGCTTTCTTT. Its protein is CASSLAGGNTEAFF.

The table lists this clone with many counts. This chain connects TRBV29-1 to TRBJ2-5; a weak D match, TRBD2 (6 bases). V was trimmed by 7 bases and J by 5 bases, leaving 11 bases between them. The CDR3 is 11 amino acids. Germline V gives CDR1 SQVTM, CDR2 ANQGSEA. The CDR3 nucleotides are TGCAGCGCCTCCCGGGGGGAGACCCAGTACTTC. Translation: CSASRGETQYF. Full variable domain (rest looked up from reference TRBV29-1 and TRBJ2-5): SAVISQKPSRDICQRGTSLTIQCQVDSQVTMMFWYRQQPGQSLTLIATANQGSEATYESGFVIDKFPISRPNLTFSTLTVSNMSPEDSSIYLCSASRGETQYFGPGTRLLVL.

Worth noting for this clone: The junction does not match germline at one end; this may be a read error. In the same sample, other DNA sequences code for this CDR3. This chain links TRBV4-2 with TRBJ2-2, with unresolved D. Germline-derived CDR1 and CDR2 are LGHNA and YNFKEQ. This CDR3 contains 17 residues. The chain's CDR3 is CASSQVDLFSRTGELFF. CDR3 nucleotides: TGTGCCAGCAGCCAAGTTGACCTTTTTTCGCGGACCGGAGAGCTGTTTTTT.